The clone carrying this T cell receptor (beta chain) showed up many times. The data are from a study of identical twins. This CDR3 comprises 13 residues. Trimming shortened V by 2 bases and J by 5 bases, and 9 bases separated the two germline ends. TCRdb used MiXCR to reprocess the 5' RACE reads, holding one entry per CDR3 protein. Of 650,000 to 800,000 distinct CDR3 sequences in the sample, over 8.5% were seen once. This sample was shared with a second study, whose subject was yellow fever vaccine responses in identical twins.

Source material: PBMCs. The TCR comes from a woman aged 18-35 years in good health. This rearrangement joins TRBV12-3 or TRBV12-4 to TRBJ2-5, with D unresolved. The CDR3: CASSLFGQETQYF. The CDR3 DNA reads TGTGCCAGCAGTTTATTTGGTCAGGAGACCCAGTACTTC.